A selection of T cell receptor beta chains follows, all from one sample in a study of blood T cells in healthy people across ages. TCRdb fed the 5' RACE reads into MiXCR, producing one record per CDR3 protein. Among approximately 960,000 distinct CDR3 sequences listed, around 29% were seen once. The same specimen was also included in a second study, on T cells of mothers and their children.

Material for sequencing was blood. These receptors were collected from a woman aged 40 to 49 in good health. Both conserved end residues are part of each CDR3. A D gene is named only where the DNA matches it firmly. For some rows the clone size is stated as once, few or many, or as a class when expanded; others skip it.

d_gene: NA
v_gene: TRBV7-2
abundance: NA
j_gene: TRBJ1-1
CDR3aa: CASSPDGKGGTEAFF
CDR3nt: TGTGCCAGCAGCCCCGACGGAAAGGGAGGTACTGAAGCTTTCTTT

d_gene: NA
v_gene: TRBV29-1
abundance: many
j_gene: TRBJ2-1
CDR3aa: CSVGGGASYNEQFF
CDR3nt: TGCAGCGTTGGTGGCGGGGCCTCCTACAATGAGCAGTTCTTC

d_gene: NA
v_gene: TRBV7-8
abundance: NA
j_gene: TRBJ1-4
CDR3aa: CASSLGGGVEKLFF
CDR3nt: TGCGCCAGCAGCTTAGGTGGAGGCGTAGAAAAACTGTTTTTT

d_gene: TRBD1
v_gene: TRBV7-3
abundance: NA
j_gene: TRBJ2-1
CDR3aa: CASSLEPGGPPYNEQFF
CDR3nt: TGTGCCAGCAGCCTTGAACCAGGGGGCCCCCCCTACAATGAGCAGTTCTTC

d_gene: NA
v_gene: TRBV27
abundance: NA
j_gene: TRBJ2-1
CDR3aa: CASRPRASYNEQFF
CDR3nt: TGTGCCAGCAGACCAAGGGCGTCCTACAATGAGCAGTTCTTC

d_gene: NA
v_gene: TRBV9
abundance: few
j_gene: TRBJ2-2
CDR3aa: CASSVDGGHTGELFF
CDR3nt: TGTGCCAGCAGCGTAGACGGGGGGCACACCGGGGAGCTGTTTTTT

d_gene: NA
v_gene: TRBV9
abundance: few
j_gene: TRBJ1-1
CDR3aa: CASSIQAGNTEAFF
CDR3nt: TGTGCCAGCAGCATTCAGGCAGGGAACACTGAAGCTTTCTTT

d_gene: TRBD2
v_gene: TRBV11-2
abundance: NA
j_gene: TRBJ2-1
CDR3aa: CASSPSSGGYNEQFF
CDR3nt: TGTGCCAGCAGCCCAAGTAGCGGGGGGTACAATGAGCAGTTCTTC

d_gene: NA
v_gene: TRBV28
abundance: NA
j_gene: TRBJ2-3
CDR3aa: CASSLWGQDTDTQYF
CDR3nt: TGTGCCAGCAGTTTATGGGGACAAGACACAGATACGCAGTATTTT

d_gene: NA
v_gene: TRBV7-2
abundance: few
j_gene: TRBJ2-5
CDR3aa: CASSLVLGPQETQYF
CDR3nt: TGTGCCAGCAGCTTAGTTTTAGGGCCACAAGAGACCCAGTACTTC

d_gene: NA
v_gene: TRBV5-1
abundance: NA
j_gene: TRBJ1-2
CDR3aa: CASSIDGPLDGCTF
CDR3nt: TGCGCCAGCAGCATCGACGGGCCCCTAGACGGCTGCACCTTC

d_gene: TRBD2
v_gene: TRBV19
abundance: few
j_gene: TRBJ2-1
CDR3aa: CASSIPSGVRNEQFF
CDR3nt: TGTGCCAGTAGTATCCCCAGCGGGGTTAGGAATGAGCAGTTCTTC

d_gene: NA
v_gene: TRBV12-3/TRBV12-4
abundance: few
j_gene: TRBJ1-6
CDR3aa: CASSPDGGYNSPLHF
CDR3nt: TGTGCCAGCAGCCCCGATGGGGGTTATAATTCACCCCTCCACTTT

d_gene: NA
v_gene: TRBV20-1
abundance: few
j_gene: TRBJ1-5
CDR3aa: CSARGQYSNQPQHF
CDR3nt: TGCAGTGCTAGAGGACAATATAGCAATCAGCCCCAGCATTTT

d_gene: TRBD1
v_gene: TRBV28
abundance: NA
j_gene: TRBJ1-1
CDR3aa: CASVITGGSQFQVFF
CDR3nt: TGTGCCAGCGTAATAACAGGGGGATCCCAATTTCAAGTTTTCTTT

d_gene: TRBD2
v_gene: TRBV6-4
abundance: many
j_gene: TRBJ2-3
CDR3aa: CASSVSGGSLQYF
CDR3nt: TGTGCCAGCAGTGTTAGCGGGGGGTCCCTCCAGTATTTT